The 17 T cell receptor beta chains reported below all come from one sample, sequenced in a study of cytomegalovirus exposure and HLA in healthy donors. The PCR made use of 60 Vbeta and 13 Jbeta primers. Clones were read by immunoSEQ multiplex PCR, and TCRdb kept only the in-frame ones, dropping some. Of some 120,000 clones in the sample, around 80% were seen once. Source material: PBMCs. The origin of the receptors is a young woman in good health and CMV-seropositive.

The chain couples TRBV5-4 to TRBJ2-5, with D unresolved. With the DNA end fitting TRBJ2-7 better, the J assignment may be wrong. The CDR3 totals 15 residues. From germline, CDR1 is SGHNT and CDR2 YYREEE (reference sequence). The CDR3 region has the DNA TGTGCCAGCAGCTTAGACCCCATGGGCTCCTACGAGCAGTACTTC. It specifies CASSLDPMGSYEQYF.

The CDR3 is CASSEAGLASTDTQYF. The CDR3 DNA reads as TGTGCCAGCAGTGAAGCTGGACTAGCCAGCACAGATACGCAGTATTTT. V gene TRBV2 combines with J gene TRBJ2-3; TRBD2 aligns across 8 bases. Germline V CDR1 and CDR2: SNHLY, FYNNEI. J gave up 0 bases and V 0 bases, and 2 bases lay outside the gene matches. The CDR3 covers 16 residues. The full variable domain, its missing parts supplied by reference TRBV2 and TRBJ2-3, is EPEVTQTPSHQVTQMGQEVILRCVPISNHLYFYWYRQILGQKVEFLVSFYNNEISEKSEIFDDQFSVERPDGSNFTLKIRSTKLEDSAMYFCASSEAGLASTDTQYFGPGTRLTVL.

This clone has only a few counts. The chain is built from TRBV5-1 and TRBJ2-7; 10 bases align to TRBD2. This CDR3 is 16 amino acids long. In germline, CDR1 is SGHRS, CDR2 YFSETQ. CDR3 nucleotides: TGCCCCTTAGTTGGACTAGCGGCCCTCCGATGGTGGGAGCAGTACTTC. It encodes CPLVGLAALRWWEQYF.

This chain links TRBV7-9 with TRBJ1-4; no clear D gene. Germline V gene lookup returns CDR1 SEHNR and CDR2 FQNEAQ (reference sequence). The CDR3 consists of 13 residues. V was shortened by 1 base and J by 7 bases, with 7 bases between the two germline ends. Here the CDR3 reads CASSLDSGEKLFF. The CDR3 DNA reads as TGTGCCAGCAGCTTAGATTCAGGTGAAAAACTGTTTTTT.

The chain employs TRBV6-5 and TRBJ1-6; 8 nucleotides line up with TRBD1. Trimming cost V 4 bases and J 10 bases; bases outside gene matches: 9. CDR3 length: 15 amino acids. Germline V lookup: CDR1 MNHEY, CDR2 SVGAGI. In DNA form, the CDR3 reads TGTGCCAGCAGTTTTGGACAGGGATTCAGGTCACCCCTCCACTTT. Its translation is CASSFGQGFRSPLHF.

This chain connects TRBV6-6 to TRBJ1-3, with D possibly TRBD1 on 6 matching bases. The CDR3 is 16 residues long. Germline loops: CDR1 MNHNY, CDR2 SVGAGI (reference sequence). Between the trimmed V and J ends, which lost 10 bases and 3 bases, there was a span of 22 bases. The CDR3 loop is CATSRGGEGYGNTIYF. The CDR3 DNA sequence: TGTGCCACCTCCAGGGGAGGGGAGGGGTATGGAAACACCATATATTTT.

The rearrangement links TRBV6-1 to TRBJ2-2; 11 bases are a match to TRBD1. CDR1 and CDR2 (germline): MNHNS, SASEGT. Trimming removed 4 bases from V and 9 bases from J; junction bases left unmatched: 7. The length of the CDR3 is 15 residues. The CDR3 loop is CASSGRDRGKWELFF. For the CDR3, the DNA is TGTGCCAGCAGTGGGAGGGACAGGGGGAAATGGGAGCTGTTTTTT.

The chain is built from TRBV5-8 and TRBJ1-5; perhaps TRBD1 as D (6 bases). Trimming stripped 4 bases from V and 6 bases from J, with 14 bases between. CDR1 SGHTS and CDR2 YDEGEE come from the germline V gene. The CDR3 sequence is 14 residues long. CDR3 sequence (DNA): TGTGCCAGCAGCGATTATTCAGGGGTTCAGCCCCAGCATTTT. Its translation: CASSDYSGVQPQHF.

This rearrangement joins TRBV5-1 to TRBJ2-2, with 9 bases fitting TRBD2. The junction had 5 bases not matched to a gene; V was cut back by 0 bases and J by 2 bases. The CDR3 contains 17 residues. Germline V gene data show CDR1 as SGHRS and CDR2 as YFSETQ. CDR3 DNA sequence: TGCGCCAGCAGCTTGGGACTAGCGGAGCTAAACACCGGGGAGCTGTTTTTT. Its translation: CASSLGLAELNTGELFF.

V usage is TRBV23-1 and J usage is TRBJ1-2; possibly TRBD1 for D (5 bases). TRBV23-1 is an open reading frame, and its role is uncertain. Trimming stripped 7 bases from V and 4 bases from J, with 19 bases between. CDR3 length: 15 amino acids. CDR3 coding DNA: TGCGCCAGCAATTCCGGGCCAGGGAGGGCCTATGGCTACACCTTC. It is translated as CASNSGPGRAYGYTF.

This clone was detected only a few times. The chain joins TRBV7-8 to TRBJ2-7; TRBD2 aligns across 7 bases. This CDR3 has 16 amino acids. CDR1 SGHVS and CDR2 FQNEAQ come from the germline V gene. The trim removed 1 base at V and 0 bases at J, leaving 6 bases unmatched. CDR3 coding DNA: TGTGCCAGCAGCTTAGAAGGGCTAGCGGACTCCTACGAGCAGTACTTC. Its protein product is CASSLEGLADSYEQYF.

This clone was observed a handful of times. The chain uses TRBV7-2 and TRBJ1-2; 9 bases map to TRBD1. The CDR3 has 14 residues. CDR1 SGHTA and CDR2 FQGNSA come from the germline V gene. With V trimmed by 5 bases and J by 8 bases, 9 bases remained unmatched. DNA for the CDR3: TGTGCCAGCAGCATACTACAGGGGGCGGGAGGCTACACCTTC. As protein: CASSILQGAGGYTF.

The rearrangement joins TRBV4-2 to TRBJ2-3; the D is unclear. CDR3 length: 13 residues. The V end was cut by 1 base, the J end by 6 bases, with 8 bases between. Germline V gene data show CDR1 as LGHNA and CDR2 as YNFKEQ. The CDR3 here is CASSQGPGDTQYF. Here the CDR3 DNA reads TGTGCCAGCAGCCAAGGCCCCGGGGATACGCAGTATTTT.

J is TRBJ1-4 and V is TRBV7-3; TRBD1 matches at 10 bases. There are 15 residues in the CDR3. J was trimmed by 4 bases and V by 5 bases; bases with no gene match: 4. Germline assignment: CDR1 SGHTA and CDR2 FQGTGA. The CDR3 DNA sequence: TGTGCCAGCAGCCAAGGGACAGGGGTTAATGAAAAACTGTTTTTT. Encoded protein: CASSQGTGVNEKLFF.

This clone was recorded only once. The J gene is TRBJ1-3, the V gene TRBV7-6, with TRBD1 as a possible D gene (5 bases). V shed 4 bases and J shed 9 bases, with 25 bases lying between them. The CDR3 loop spans 17 amino acids. CDR1 and CDR2 from the germline V gene are SGHVS and FNYEAQ. Here the CDR3 reads CASSSSPPLGEGTTIYF. CDR3 DNA: TGTGCCAGCAGCTCCTCTCCCCCCTTAGGGGAGGGGACCACCATATATTTT. The complete variable domain, with remaining parts taken from reference TRBV7-6 and TRBJ1-3, reads GAGVSQSPRYKVTKRGQDVALRCDPISGHVSLYWYRQALGQGPEFLTYFNYEAQQDKSGLPNDRFSAERPEGSISTLTIQRTEQRDSAMYRCASSSSPPLGEGTTIYFGEGSWLTVV.

Comment on this clone: Other DNA sequences in this specimen translate into the identical CDR3. This chain joins TRBV15 and TRBJ2-7; D possibly corresponds to TRBD1 (6 bases). The length of the CDR3 is 15 residues. CDR1 is LNHNV, CDR2 YYDKDF, per germline (reference sequence). The germline V and J ends were trimmed by 0 bases and 9 bases, with 18 bases remaining between them. For the CDR3, the DNA is TGTGCCACCAGCAGAGACCGGGAAGGGGGTATGTTGCAGTACTTC. It is translated as CATSRDREGGMLQYF.

The rearrangement links TRBV9 to TRBJ1-3; TRBD1 matches at 7 bases. Germline V lookup: CDR1 SGDLS, CDR2 YYNGEE. The V and J ends lost 0 bases and 4 bases, in that order; junction bases with no gene match: 7. The length of the CDR3 is 16 residues. The CDR3 DNA sequence: TGTGCCAGCAGCGTAGATGGAGGGGGCTTGGGAAACACCATATATTTT. Protein: CASSVDGGGLGNTIYF.